This T cell receptor (beta chain) is drawn from a study of Tregs in tolerant kidney transplant recipients. With respect to this clone: The sample holds other DNA sequences that translate to the same CDR3.

Germline CDR1 is SNHLY and CDR2 is FYNNEI. There are 16 residues in the CDR3. V lost 7 bases and J 4 bases, leaving 20 bases between the germline ends. Sequencing was performed with immunoSEQ multiplex PCR; in TCRdb, only in-frame clones are kept and a portion is missing. The sample carries roughly 86,000 clones, approximately 94% recorded once. Related graft donors supplied nonmyeloablative bone marrow transplants, and mixed chimerism was transient. The chain recombines TRBV2 with TRBJ1-5; no reliable D call. The clonotype originates from a human patient who received a combined kidney and bone marrow transplant. Some T cells may be supplied by the graft donor. The specimen comprised CD4+ T cells from blood (PBMCs), sampled 12 months after the transplant. For the CDR3, the DNA is TGTGCCAGCAACGCCGTCGTGGCCGTCCGTAATCAGCCCCAGCATTTT. Translating it yields CASNAVVAVRNQPQHF.